Below, 23 T cell receptor beta chains from the same sample are listed, as sequenced in a study of a mutant IDH1 vaccine in newly diagnosed glioma. No antigen is known for these receptors. Specified time point: week 35, safety follow-up. One vaccine dose held 300 ug of mutant IDH1 20-mer peptide and came with topical imiquimod. Measured with immunoSEQ multiplex PCR; TCRdb has only the in-frame clones, and not every one. The top ten clones hold approximately 4.7% of a sample with more than 35,000 clones, around 81% of them seen once. The sample in question was PBMCs, obtained from a glioma patient whose treatment included an IDH1 peptide vaccine. The receptors derive from a woman aged 40 to 49 with glioma. Some clones in this sample may be carry-over from other donors' samples.

The CDR3 nucleotides read TGTGCCAGCAAGGACAGGGCTAACTATGGCTACACCTTC. This encodes CASKDRANYGYTF. The chain employs TRBV27 and TRBJ1-2; 8 bases are shared with TRBD1. Germline loops: CDR1 MNHEY, CDR2 SMNVEV (reference sequence). The CDR3 has 13 amino acids. Unmatched junction bases numbered 1, after V lost 7 bases and J lost 0 bases.

This clone came up a few times. This rearrangement joins TRBV7-8 to TRBJ1-2; D uncertain. The V end was cut by 1 base, the J end by 6 bases, with 15 bases between. Germline V CDR1 and CDR2: SGHVS, FQNEAQ. The CDR3 has 15 residues. CDR3 residues: CASSLGRFIRDGYTF. The CDR3 bases are TGTGCCAGCAGCTTAGGACGGTTTATTCGTGATGGCTACACCTTC.

The chain recombines TRBV5-1 with TRBJ2-7, with 7 bases lining up with TRBD2. The V and J ends lost 2 bases and 5 bases, in that order; junction bases with no gene match: 10. Germline V gene sequence: CDR1 SGHRS, CDR2 YFSETQ. The CDR3 totals 15 residues. CDR3 region: CASSFRGVSFHEQYF. The CDR3 DNA is TGCGCCAGCAGCTTCCGGGGGGTATCTTTCCACGAGCAGTACTTC.

This clone was seen a few times. The chain is built from TRBV6-4 and TRBJ2-1; D might be TRBD2 (5 bases). The V gene lost 5 bases and the J gene lost 0 bases, with 11 bases spanning the gap. This CDR3 has 15 residues. Germline CDR1 is MRHNA and CDR2 is SNTAGT. CDR3 protein: CASSLADSSYNEQFF. The CDR3 DNA reads as TGTGCCAGCAGTTTGGCGGACTCCTCCTACAATGAGCAGTTCTTC.

The gene calls are TRBV19 and TRBJ2-2; TRBD1 matches 8 bases. Trimming removed 4 bases from V and 14 bases from J; junction bases left unmatched: 3. The germline gives CDR1 LNHDA, CDR2 SQIVND (reference sequence). CDR3 size: 11 residues. The CDR3 sequence: CASSTDRALFF. The DNA of the CDR3 is TGTGCCAGTAGTACGGACAGGGCCCTGTTTTTT.

Here the CDR3 DNA reads TGTGCCAGTAGTATTATCCCCCTAGGACTAGCGGGGGTTTTGGATACGCAGTATTTT. Protein: CASSIIPLGLAGVLDTQYF. The rearrangement joins TRBV19 to TRBJ2-3; 13 bases line up with TRBD2. The germline CDR1 and CDR2 sequences are LNHDA and SQIVND (reference sequence). Losses at the gene ends were 3 bases for V and 6 bases for J; bases not matched to a gene: 15. This CDR3 region has 19 residues. Complete variable domain (other parts from reference TRBV19 and TRBJ2-3): DGGITQSPKYLFRKEGQNVTLSCEQNLNHDAMYWYRQDPGQGLRLIYYSQIVNDFQKGDIAEGYSVSREKKESFPLTVTSAQKNPTAFYLCASSIIPLGLAGVLDTQYFGPGTRLTVL.

As concerns this clone: The sample holds other DNA sequences that translate to the same CDR3. The chain combines TRBV18 with TRBJ2-5, with a tentative D call TRBD1 (5 bases). CDR3 length equals 13 residues. V lost 0 bases, J lost 4 bases, and 6 bases lay in between. Germline CDR1 is KGHSH and CDR2 is LQKENI. The CDR3 DNA reads as TGTGCCAGCTCACCACCCCAGGGAGAGACCCAGTACTTC. It is translated as CASSPPQGETQYF.

The chain combines TRBV11-3 with TRBJ2-3; D not resolved. The CDR3 consists of 14 residues. Germline V gene data show CDR1 as SGHNT and CDR2 as YENEEA. The V end was cut by 1 base, the J end by 2 bases, with 7 bases between. Here the CDR3 DNA reads TGTGCCAGCAGCTTAGGCGAGGTCACAGATACGCAGTATTTT. Amino acids: CASSLGEVTDTQYF.

The chain couples TRBV11-2 to TRBJ1-1; the D is unclear. V was pared by 1 base and J by 10 bases, with 10 bases between. This CDR3 is 12 amino acids long. CDR1 and CDR2 (germline): SGHAT, FQNNGV. CDR3 sequence reads: CASSLVSGTAFF. For the CDR3, the DNA is TGTGCCAGCAGCTTAGTCTCCGGTACAGCTTTCTTT. Combining the CDR3 with reference TRBV11-2 and TRBJ1-1 gives the whole variable domain EAGVAQSPRYKIIEKRQSVAFWCNPISGHATLYWYQQILGQGPKLLIQFQNNGVVDDSQLPKDRFSAERLKGVDSTLKIQPAKLEDSAVYLCASSLVSGTAFFGQGTRLTVV.

This sequence joins TRBV10-3 and TRBJ1-2; D unclear. Trimming removed 5 bases from V and 6 bases from J, with 10 bases in between. The germline V gene has CDR1 ENHRY and CDR2 SYGVKD. The CDR3 runs to 12 residues. CDR3 sequence: CAISSQVDGYTF. Written as DNA, the CDR3 is TGTGCCATCAGTAGCCAGGTAGATGGCTACACCTTC.

V usage is TRBV7-9 and J usage is TRBJ2-5; 7 nucleotides line up with TRBD1. Looked up from germline, CDR1 is SEHNR and CDR2 is FQNEAQ (reference sequence). V dropped 3 bases and J dropped 4; count of bases not matched to a gene: 8. This CDR3 spans 15 amino acids. CDR3 DNA sequence: TGTGCCAGCAGCTTGAACAGGGGTGGGGCAGAGACCCAGTACTTC. This translates into CASSLNRGGAETQYF.

The table lists this clone with a few counts. This sequence joins TRBV7-2 and TRBJ1-1; the D is unclear. V was clipped by 5 bases and J by 5 bases, with 12 bases between them. This CDR3 has 13 residues. CDR1 SGHTA and CDR2 FQGNSA come from the germline V gene. Written as DNA, the CDR3 is TGTGCCAGCAGCCAAGGCCGAACGACTGAAGCTTTCTTT. Protein product: CASSQGRTTEAFF.

V is TRBV7-9 and J is TRBJ1-5; D possibly corresponds to TRBD1 (6 bases). Trimming took 3 bases from V and 6 from J, leaving 12 bases between them. This CDR3 region has 14 residues. The germline V gene has CDR1 SEHNR and CDR2 FQNEAQ (reference sequence). As DNA, the CDR3 is TGTGCCAGCAGCTTGGGGGGGGCGGGTCAGCCCCAGCATTTT. This gives the protein CASSLGGAGQPQHF.

The V gene is TRBV4-1, the J gene TRBJ2-6, with D hard to call. The CDR3 is 14 amino acids. V lost 5 bases and J 4 bases, leaving 9 bases between the germline ends. The germline V gene encodes CDR1 MGHRA and CDR2 YSYEKL. Here the CDR3 DNA reads TGCGCCAGCAGCTCCATGTACGGGGCCAACGTCCTGACTTTC. This codes for CASSSMYGANVLTF.

The chain has TRBV7-2 and TRBJ1-1; TRBD1 matches at 8 bases. Trimming removed 1 base from V and 7 bases from J; junction bases left unmatched: 5. This CDR3 is built from 14 residues. The germline V gene encodes CDR1 SGHTA and CDR2 FQGNSA. CDR3 protein: CASSLGGQGLEAFF. CDR3 coding DNA: TGTGCCAGCAGCTTAGGTGGACAGGGACTTGAAGCTTTCTTT.

The chain uses TRBV27 and TRBJ2-3, with TRBD2 matching 10 bases. Germline V gene sequence: CDR1 MNHEY, CDR2 SMNVEV (reference sequence). Trimming cost V 8 bases and J 3 bases; bases outside gene matches: 8. The length of the CDR3 is 15 residues. CDR3 coding DNA: TGTGCCAGCGCTCGGGAGCGGGGGGGAACAGATACGCAGTATTTT. Protein: CASARERGGTDTQYF.

This chain connects TRBV27 to TRBJ2-7, with D perhaps matching TRBD1 (6 bases). V was shortened by 8 bases and J by 7 bases, with 15 bases between the two germline ends. The germline gives CDR1 MNHEY, CDR2 SMNVEV (reference sequence). The CDR3 has 12 amino acids. CDR3 nucleotide sequence: TGTGCCAGCTCGTTATGGGGGCGAGAGCAGTACTTC. This gives the protein CASSLWGREQYF.

The rearrangement uses TRBV19 and TRBJ1-1, with TRBD1 matching 9 bases. The germline CDR1 and CDR2 sequences are LNHDA and SQIVND (reference sequence). The CDR3 spans 17 residues. After removal of 4 bases from V and 2 bases from J, the junction contained 11 bases not matched to a gene. The CDR3 here is CASSSPTWTGDNTEAFF. Here the CDR3 DNA reads TGTGCCAGTAGTAGCCCGACCTGGACAGGGGACAACACTGAAGCTTTCTTT.

The J gene is TRBJ2-3, the V gene TRBV11-1; D uncertain. V lost 5 bases and J 2 bases, leaving 8 bases between the germline ends. CDR1 SGHAT and CDR2 FQDESV come from the germline V gene (reference sequence). This CDR3 is built from 13 residues. The CDR3 loop reads CASSRNPTDTQYF. The CDR3 region has the DNA TGTGCCAGCAGCCGCAACCCCACAGATACGCAGTATTTT.

This clone was seen only a few times. This chain links TRBV19 with TRBJ1-1; maybe TRBD1 (5 bases). The CDR3 sequence is 13 residues long. Germline loops: CDR1 LNHDA, CDR2 SQIVND (reference sequence). V was shortened by 6 bases and J by 0 bases, with 8 bases between the two germline ends. CDR3 DNA: TGTGCCAGTAGAGAGGGGCTGAACACTGAAGCTTTCTTT. This gives the protein CASREGLNTEAFF.

The gene calls are TRBV5-1 and TRBJ1-2; D may be TRBD1 (5 bases). Trimming left V 4 bases short and J 7 bases short, with 20 bases between. Per the germline V gene, CDR1 is SGHRS and CDR2 is YFSETQ. The CDR3 consists of 15 residues. Here the CDR3 reads CASSPGGAHLRGYTF. The DNA of the CDR3 is TGCGCCAGCAGCCCGGGTGGGGCCCATCTACGTGGCTACACCTTC.

The chain employs TRBV27 and TRBJ2-1; 9 bases fit TRBD2. CDR1 and CDR2 from the germline V gene are MNHEY and SMNVEV (reference sequence). With 8 bases clipped from V and 3 bases from J, the junction kept 5 bases outside the gene matches. This CDR3 region has 14 residues. The CDR3 DNA follows: TGTGCCAGCCGTGGCGGGAGGGACTACAATGAGCAGTTCTTC. Its translation: CASRGGRDYNEQFF.

By frequency in the sample, this clone is medium-sized. The chain joins TRBV19 to TRBJ2-7; no clear D. In germline, CDR1 is LNHDA, CDR2 SQIVND (reference sequence). Trimming left V 3 bases short and J 0 bases short, with 12 bases between. The CDR3 runs 15 residues. The CDR3 DNA is TGTGCCAGTAGTATCAACAGCCTTAGCTCCTACGAGCAGTACTTC. This translates into CASSINSLSSYEQYF.